This TCR beta chain was captured in a study of immune heterogeneity within non-small cell lung tumors. Study-wide results and caveats: Identical dominant CDR3 beta clonotypes showed recurrence across tumor sites within a patient, and site-unique high-frequency clones were also present.

For each sample, template was approximately 0.55 ug of bulk tumor genomic DNA. Each primary tumor yielded several biopsies, collected far apart from one another at surgery. Enrolled patients presented with newly diagnosed, previously untreated non-small cell lung cancer and underwent curative surgery. This CDR3 has 11 amino acids. Germline values: CDR1 MNHNS, CDR2 SASEGT. Remarks on this clonotype: Its antigen is undetermined. Mismatch with germline at one junction end may stem from a read error.

The TCR beta CDR3 region underwent multiplex PCR amplification with 32 V and 13 J primers. TCRdb itself ran the multiplex PCR reads through MiXCR, one entry per CDR3 protein. The data contain over 20,000 distinct CDR3 sequences, around 28% of them seen just once; the ten biggest clones take up 4.1%. The sequenced sample consisted of lung tumor tissue. The receptor comes from a middle-aged man with non-small cell lung cancer. This chain links TRBV6-1 with TRBJ1-6, with D hard to call. CDR3 in amino acids: CDSSEGSPLHF. The CDR3 nucleotides read TGTGACAGCAGTGAAGGTTCACCCCTCCACTTT.